This is a list of T cell receptor beta chains from one sample in a study of cytomegalovirus exposure and HLA in healthy donors. Clones were read by immunoSEQ multiplex PCR, and TCRdb kept only the in-frame ones, dropping some. This sample carries about 130,000 clones, roughly 89% of them seen once, and the ten largest clones take 1.5% to 2.5%. The sample was PBMCs. These receptor sequences come from a woman aged 18 to 35 in good health and CMV-seronegative. Both conserved end residues are part of each CDR3. Each record gives: V gene, J gene, D gene, clone size, CDR3 protein, CDR3 DNA. D genes are given only for firm matches. Some rows have no size entry. The others give once, few or many, or a class for an expanded clone.

TRBV4-1	TRBJ2-3	-	-	CASSQGAGRSTDTQYF	TGCGCCAGCAGCCAAGGTGCAGGGCGTAGCACAGATACGCAGTATTTT
TRBV15	TRBJ2-7	-	-	CATSRDRGTFYEQYF	TGTGCCACCAGCAGAGATAGGGGGACCTTCTACGAGCAGTACTTC
TRBV30	TRBJ1-1	-	-	CAWRELTEAFF	TGTGCCTGGAGAGAGTTAACTGAAGCTTTCTTT
TRBV7-2	TRBJ2-1	-	-	CASSPSSYNEQFF	TGTGCCAGCAGCCCCAGCTCCTACAATGAGCAGTTCTTC
TRBV15	TRBJ2-3	-	-	CATSRDGPTDTQYF	TGTGCCACCAGCAGAGATGGCCCCACAGATACGCAGTATTTT
TRBV10-1	TRBJ2-7	TRBD2	-	CASSELQAGGLFEQYF	TGCGCCAGCAGTGAGTTGCAAGCGGGAGGGTTATTCGAGCAGTACTTC
TRBV5-8	TRBJ2-7	TRBD1	once	CASSSLVGGSSYEQYF	TGTGCCAGCTCCAGCTTGGTAGGGGGCAGCTCCTACGAGCAGTACTTC
TRBV7-2	TRBJ1-1	TRBD1	-	CASSLDRDTEAFF	TGTGCCAGCAGCCTTGACAGGGACACTGAAGCTTTCTTT
TRBV6-5	TRBJ1-1	TRBD1	-	CASRGQGAEAFF	TGTGCCAGCAGGGGACAGGGGGCTGAAGCTTTCTTT
TRBV7-8	TRBJ2-5	TRBD1	-	CASSRPGQGSETQYF	TGTGCCAGCAGCCGTCCGGGACAGGGGTCAGAGACCCAGTACTTC
TRBV7-8	TRBJ1-1	TRBD1	-	CASTKRGQAMNTEAFF	TGTGCCAGCACAAAACGGGGACAGGCTATGAACACTGAAGCTTTCTTT
TRBV4-2	TRBJ1-1	-	-	CASSREVSTEAFF	TGTGCCAGCAGCCGGGAGGTTAGCACTGAAGCTTTCTTT
TRBV9	TRBJ2-7	TRBD2	-	CASSVGLAGAHEQYF	TGTGCCAGCAGCGTGGGACTAGCGGGAGCCCACGAGCAGTACTTC
TRBV9	TRBJ2-2	-	-	CASSAGAGELFF	TGTGCCAGCAGCGCGGGAGCCGGGGAGCTGTTTTTT
TRBV7-9	TRBJ1-1	-	-	CASSEPGGPEAFF	TGTGCCAGCAGCGAGCCGGGGGGGCCTGAAGCTTTCTTT
TRBV27	TRBJ2-7	TRBD1	-	CASSLSIRGNYEQYF	TGTGCCAGCAGTTTATCGATCAGGGGGAACTACGAGCAGTACTTC
TRBV12-5	TRBJ2-1	TRBD1	-	CASGSSGQGAHEQFF	TGTGCTAGTGGTTCGAGCGGACAGGGGGCTCATGAGCAGTTCTTC
TRBV4-2	TRBJ2-1	TRBD2	medium-sized	CASSQEETSGSNEQFF	TGTGCCAGCAGCCAAGAGGAGACTAGCGGGAGTAATGAGCAGTTCTTC
TRBV4-1	TRBJ2-3	-	-	CASSQGGEGVWAYSDTQYF	TGCGCCAGCAGCCAAGGCGGGGAGGGGGTATGGGCATATTCAGATACGCAGTATTTT
TRBV4-1	TRBJ2-1	TRBD2	-	CASSPLGGAGVDEQFF	TGCGCCAGCAGCCCCCTCGGGGGGGCGGGAGTGGATGAGCAGTTCTTC